The 27 T cell receptor beta chains given below trace back to one sample, sequenced in a study of T cells in Graves' hyperthyroidism and ophthalmopathy. There were TCR beta CDR3 regions amplified from RNA transcripts. The TCR CDR3 first-round RT-PCR relied on the HTBI primer set. Using its own MiXCR run on the multiplex PCR reads, TCRdb lists one record per CDR3 protein. The repertoire includes 250,000 or so distinct CDR3 sequences, roughly 15% of them detected once, and around 30% sits in the top ten. Sequenced sample: blood. Receptors originate from a woman aged 45 to 65 with Graves' hyperthyroidism that later progressed to Graves' ophthalmopathy.

This clonotype was detected once. The CDR3 is CAISGGDTQYF. The CDR3, as DNA: TGTGCCATCAGTGGAGGGGATACGCAGTATTTT. V usage is TRBV10-3 and J usage is TRBJ2-3; D is perhaps TRBD2 (5 bases). The CDR3 consists of 11 residues. The V gene's germline CDR1 is ENHRY and CDR2 SYGVKD. V gave up 4 bases and J gave up 6 bases, with 5 bases separating them.

This clonotype was seen ten or more times. The chain recombines TRBV29-1 with TRBJ2-2, with a weak D call TRBD1 (6 bases). The CDR3 totals 12 residues. Germline V gives CDR1 SQVTM, CDR2 ANQGSEA. Trimming cost V 6 bases and J 6 bases, with 11 bases left between them. The CDR3 nucleotides read TGCAGCGTGGCACAGGGAGCCGGGGAGCTGTTTTTT. It yields the protein CSVAQGAGELFF.

This clonotype was observed many times. The rearrangement links TRBV5-5 to TRBJ2-3, with D hard to call. The CDR3 loop spans 16 amino acids. Germline CDR1 reads SGHKS; CDR2 reads YYEKEE (reference sequence). Trimming cost V 6 bases and J 7 bases, with 24 bases left between them. CDR3 sequence (DNA): TGTGCCAGCATCCAAATGGATGGCGGATTCACGAATACGCAGTATTTT. Encoded protein: CASIQMDGGFTNTQYF.

This clonotype was detected ten times or more. J is TRBJ2-3 and V is TRBV7-2; 9 positions match TRBD2. CDR1 SGHTA and CDR2 FQGNSA come from the germline V gene. The CDR3 is 16 amino acids. V dropped 4 bases and J dropped 3; count of bases not matched to a gene: 8. DNA for the CDR3: TGTGCCAGCAGCTCCTCGGGCGGGAGGGGTACAGATACGCAGTATTTT. Translating gives CASSSSGGRGTDTQYF. Drawing the rest from reference TRBV7-2 and TRBJ2-3, the complete variable domain is GAGVSQSPSNKVTEKGKDVELRCDPISGHTALYWYRQSLGQGLEFLIYFQGNSAPDKSGLPSDRFSAERTGGSVSTLTIQRTQQEDSAVYLCASSSSGGRGTDTQYFGPGTRLTVL.

There are many counts of this clonotype. The rearrangement uses TRBV3-1 and TRBJ2-1, with TRBD2 matching over 11 bases. Germline V gives CDR1 LGHDT, CDR2 YNNKEL (reference sequence). This CDR3 is built from 16 residues. V lost 5 bases, J lost 7 bases, and 10 bases stayed unmatched. This CDR3 is CASSDTTSGSSNEQFF. The CDR3 DNA follows: TGTGCCAGCAGCGATACTACTAGCGGGAGCTCGAATGAGCAGTTCTTC.

Comment on this clonotype: Mismatch with germline at one junction end may stem from a read error. The chain recombines TRBV24-1 with TRBJ2-1, with D tentatively TRBD2 (6 bases). Germline CDR1 and CDR2: KGHDR and SFDVKD. CDR3 size: 14 residues. The CDR3 DNA sequence: TGTGTCACCCAGAGTGGAGGGGTCTACAATGAGCAGTTCTTC. Amino acid sequence: CVTQSGGVYNEQFF.

The rearrangement uses TRBV10-2 and TRBJ2-3; the D is unclear. The CDR3 spans 13 residues. Germline CDR1 WSHSY, CDR2 SAAADI. The V end was cut by 8 bases, the J end by 6 bases, with 15 bases between. In DNA, the CDR3 is TGCGCCAGCCTGAGCCCCCCCGCTGATACGCAGTATTTT. It encodes CASLSPPADTQYF.

This clonotype has ten or more counts. The chain carries TRBV3-1 and TRBJ1-2; D is uncertain. The germline V gene encodes CDR1 LGHDT and CDR2 YNNKEL (reference sequence). V was pared by 1 base and J by 4 bases, with 16 bases between. The CDR3 length is 16 residues. The CDR3 is CASSQGDKIVAYGYTF. CDR3 bases: TGTGCCAGCAGCCAAGGAGATAAAATTGTCGCCTATGGCTACACCTTC.

This clonotype occurred a few times. The J gene is TRBJ1-2, the V gene TRBV10-3; D gene ambiguous. Per the germline V gene, CDR1 is ENHRY and CDR2 is SYGVKD. The V and J ends lost 4 bases and 6 bases respectively, with 12 bases between them. This CDR3 spans 13 amino acids. Here the CDR3 DNA reads TGTGCCATCAGTGGTGAGGGAGGGAATGGCTACACCTTC. This translates into CAISGEGGNGYTF.

This clonotype was recorded many times. This chain connects TRBV27 to TRBJ2-7, with 7 bases matching TRBD1. The CDR3 has 14 residues. V lost 3 bases, J lost 4 bases, and 6 bases stayed unmatched. The germline V gene encodes CDR1 MNHEY and CDR2 SMNVEV (reference sequence). The CDR3 nucleotides read TGTGCCAGCAGTTTTAGGGGACAGCCTTACGAGCAGTACTTC. As protein: CASSFRGQPYEQYF.

This clonotype was seen more than once but under ten times. Possible read error: a much larger clone is one base away. The chain recombines TRBV2 with TRBJ2-2; D is perhaps TRBD1 (6 bases). The CDR3 runs to 12 residues. CDR1 is SNHLY, CDR2 FYNNEI, per germline. In DNA, the CDR3 is TGTGCCAGCATTCGGGACACCGGGGAGCTGGTTTTT. Residues: CASIRDTGELVF.

This clonotype was detected many times. The chain uses TRBV20-1 and TRBJ1-5; D gene uncertain. CDR3 length: 11 amino acids. Germline loops: CDR1 DFQATT, CDR2 SNEGSKA (reference sequence). V dropped 1 base and J dropped 11 bases, with 9 bases sitting between them. The CDR3 DNA reads as TGCAGTGCTAGAGCCGGGTCGACCCAGCATTTT. Its protein product is CSARAGSTQHF.

This clonotype occurred many times. The V call is TRBV12-3 or TRBV12-4, the J call TRBJ1-2; 8 nucleotides line up with TRBD1. The length of the CDR3 is 13 residues. The V and J ends lost 6 bases and 6 bases, in that order; junction bases with no gene match: 6. The CDR3 spells CASRDGTGDGYTF. In DNA form, the CDR3 reads TGTGCCAGCAGGGACGGGACAGGAGATGGCTACACCTTC.

This clonotype was picked up many times. The V and J genes are TRBV3-1 and TRBJ2-1, with D maybe TRBD2 (5 bases). Germline loops: CDR1 LGHDT, CDR2 YNNKEL (reference sequence). This CDR3 has 15 residues. Trimming shortened V by 1 base and J by 9 bases, and 16 bases separated the two germline ends. The CDR3 protein is CASSQVGEGVSEQFF. CDR3 DNA: TGTGCCAGCAGCCAAGTGGGAGAAGGCGTCTCTGAGCAGTTCTTC.

This clonotype was observed a few times. V gene TRBV6-1 combines with J gene TRBJ2-4, with D hard to call. This CDR3 is built from 17 residues. CDR1 and CDR2 from the germline V gene are MNHNS and SASEGT. V lost 5 bases, J lost 3 bases, and 20 bases lay in between. The CDR3 loop reads CASSFQVLVGGKNIQYF. The CDR3 bases are TGTGCCAGCAGTTTCCAGGTCCTCGTTGGTGGCAAAAACATTCAGTACTTC.

This clonotype has a count of ten or more. This chain uses TRBV2 with TRBJ2-2; no reliable D call. Germline-derived CDR1 and CDR2 are SNHLY and FYNNEI. V was shortened by 5 bases and J by 2 bases, with 6 bases between the two germline ends. The CDR3 loop spans 13 amino acids. The CDR3 DNA reads TGTGCCAGCAGTACAGACAACACCGGGGAGCTGTTTTTT. This codes for CASSTDNTGELFF.

This clonotype was observed at least ten times. The V gene is TRBV19, the J gene TRBJ2-1; D is undetermined. V was clipped by 4 bases and J by 2 bases, with 6 bases between them. This CDR3 comprises 13 residues. Germline CDR1 reads LNHDA; CDR2 reads SQIVND (reference sequence). CDR3 DNA sequence: TGTGCCAGTAGTACCCGGGCCTACAATGAGCAGTTCTTC. Translation: CASSTRAYNEQFF. The full variable domain, with the rest looked up from reference TRBV19 and TRBJ2-1, is DGGITQSPKYLFRKEGQNVTLSCEQNLNHDAMYWYRQDPGQGLRLIYYSQIVNDFQKGDIAEGYSVSREKKESFPLTVTSAQKNPTAFYLCASSTRAYNEQFFGPGTRLTVL.

At least ten counts were recorded for this clonotype. The chain joins TRBV18 to TRBJ1-3, with D uncertain. Germline V gene lookup returns CDR1 KGHSH and CDR2 LQKENI. There are 16 residues in the CDR3. V was cut by 1 base and J by 0 bases, with 10 bases left in between. CDR3 in amino acids: CASSPLSDFSGNTIYF. Here the CDR3 DNA reads TGTGCCAGCTCACCACTCAGCGACTTCTCTGGAAACACCATATATTTT.

In this sample, this clonotype turned up a few times. A read error may explain this, as a much larger clone is one base away. Because the CDR3 is missing its conserved closing phenylalanine or tryptophan, this is likely a read error. The rearrangement joins TRBV27 to TRBJ2-7, with 8 bases lining up with TRBD1. The ends lost 4 bases at V and 3 bases at J; junction bases unmatched: 17. This CDR3 spans 18 amino acids. Germline CDR1 MNHEY, CDR2 SMNVEV (reference sequence). CDR3 DNA sequence: TGTGCCAGCAGTTCCGTTACGACAGGGGTGAATTTTTACTACGAGCAGTACTCC. It encodes CASSSVTTGVNFYYEQYS.

This clonotype was counted ten times or more. The chain joins TRBV7-9 to TRBJ2-7; 12 nucleotides agree with TRBD1. V lost 7 bases and J lost 2; bases outside the gene matches: 6. Germline V gives CDR1 SEHNR, CDR2 FQNEAQ (reference sequence). The CDR3 is 15 amino acids. DNA of the CDR3: TGTGCCAGCACCCGGGGACAGGGGGCCGCCTACGAGCAGTACTTC. Translated: CASTRGQGAAYEQYF.

In its sample, this clonotype was seen many times. This chain joins TRBV20-1 and TRBJ2-1; 8 nucleotides align to TRBD2. Germline loops: CDR1 DFQATT, CDR2 SNEGSKA (reference sequence). The trim removed 0 bases at V and 2 bases at J, leaving 6 bases unmatched. The CDR3 is 16 residues long. DNA for the CDR3: TGCAGTGCTAGAGATCGACGGCGGGGGGCCTACAATGAGCAGTTCTTC. Amino acid sequence: CSARDRRRGAYNEQFF.

This clonotype was observed a handful of times. The chain couples TRBV6-2 or TRBV6-3 to TRBJ2-3, with D maybe TRBD2 (6 bases). Germline V gives CDR1 MNHEY, CDR2 SVGEGT. V lost 4 bases and J lost 8, with 7 bases in between. The CDR3 length is 11 residues. CDR3 DNA sequence: TGTGCCAGCAGTTGGCGGGGTACGCAGTATTTT. Its translation is CASSWRGTQYF.

The chain employs TRBV12-3 or TRBV12-4 and TRBJ1-3; possible D gene TRBD1, 5 bases. The CDR3 runs to 16 residues. V was pared by 3 bases and J by 3 bases, with 15 bases between. CDR3 loop: CASSFGPPGGGNTIYF. Here the CDR3 DNA reads TGTGCCAGCAGTTTCGGGCCCCCTGGGGGTGGAAACACCATATATTTT.

V usage is TRBV3-1 and J usage is TRBJ2-7, with 7 bases fitting TRBD1. Germline CDR1 and CDR2: LGHDT and YNNKEL (reference sequence). Losses at the gene ends were 0 bases for V and 7 bases for J; bases not matched to a gene: 6. The CDR3 is made up of 14 amino acids. CDR3 sequence: CASSQEAGGYEQYF. DNA for the CDR3: TGTGCCAGCAGCCAAGAGGCAGGGGGTTATGAGCAGTACTTC.

The chain combines TRBV30 with TRBJ2-1, with 8 bases fitting TRBD1. Germline V gives CDR1 GTSNPN, CDR2 SVGIG (reference sequence). J lost 4 bases, V lost 2 bases, and 4 bases had no gene match. The CDR3 has 14 residues. The chain's CDR3 is CAWSPRTGYNEQFF. DNA of the CDR3: TGTGCCTGGAGTCCTCGGACAGGGTACAATGAGCAGTTCTTC.

The J gene is TRBJ2-1, the V gene TRBV2, with 7 bases fitting TRBD2. V was pared by 6 bases and J by 7 bases, with 6 bases of the junction left unmatched. Germline V lookup: CDR1 SNHLY, CDR2 FYNNEI. The CDR3 extends over 13 amino acids. The CDR3 sequence is CASSFPLANEQFF. In DNA form, the CDR3 reads TGTGCCAGCAGCTTCCCACTAGCGAATGAGCAGTTCTTC.

This clonotype occurred many times. The J gene is TRBJ2-2, the V gene TRBV3-1, with 10 nucleotides matching TRBD1. CDR3 length equals 14 residues. Per germline, CDR1 LGHDT and CDR2 YNNKEL (reference sequence). V lost 4 bases and J lost 6; bases outside the gene matches: 2. The CDR3 loop is CASSLGQGAGELFF. In DNA, the CDR3 is TGTGCCAGCAGCCTTGGACAGGGGGCCGGGGAGCTGTTTTTT.